This note documents a single TCR beta chain sequence. No antigen is known for it. No treatment of any kind had been given to any patient before thyroid surgery. Germline V gene lookup returns CDR1 MNHEY and CDR2 SVGAGI. Trimming took 4 bases from V and 2 from J; bases not matched to a gene: 7. The CDR3 loop spans 17 amino acids. The data stem from a study of metastatic and nonmetastatic thyroid tumors. Study-wide background: It was across blood and tumor or nodule tissue from malignant and benign thyroid patients that repertoires were compared. Study observations and caveats: The study reportedly found significantly higher TCR beta diversity in malignant thyroid tumors than benign nodules, in blood and tumor.

Original data processing: What underpinned the distant-metastasis classifier for papillary thyroid cancer was the set of CDR3 differences across clinicopathological groups. With MiXCR, TCRdb reprocessed the PCR reads. The V and J calls follow TCRdb's processing rather than the paper's. Counted here are around 40,000 clones, roughly a sixth occurring once; the ten biggest clones make up about 6.8%. The J gene is TRBJ2-2, the V gene TRBV6-5, with TRBD2 matching over 10 bases. Sequencing was done on a sample of blood. The sequence came from a male donor with papillary thyroid cancer or a benign thyroid nodule (not recorded which). Some clones in this sample may be carry-over from other donors' samples. The DNA of the CDR3 is TGTGCCAGCAGTTTCTTCCTAGCGGGAGTTAACACCGGGGAGCTGTTTTTT. Translation: CASSFFLAGVNTGELFF.